These 10 T cell receptor beta chains originate from one sample sequenced in a study of blood T cells in healthy people across ages. The authors ran a second PCR of roughly 7 to 11 cycles using a sample-barcoded 5' primer and a J-beta primer mix. TCRdb itself ran the 5' RACE reads through MiXCR, one entry per CDR3 protein. This table holds some 1.7 million distinct CDR3 sequences, roughly 27% found once. The sample was blood. These receptors were taken from a woman aged 25-40 years in good health.

This clonotype was seen at least ten times. The chain joins TRBV12-3 or TRBV12-4 to TRBJ2-7, with 8 bases matching TRBD2. The CDR3 loop spans 13 amino acids. Losses at the gene ends were 3 bases for V and 6 bases for J; bases not matched to a gene: 4. The CDR3 protein is CASSLKAGVEQYF. The CDR3 DNA reads TGTGCCAGCAGTTTGAAAGCGGGAGTCGAGCAGTACTTC.

CDR3 loop: CASSFNPEQETQYF. The CDR3 DNA is TGCGCCAGCAGCTTTAATCCAGAGCAAGAGACCCAGTACTTC. This rearrangement joins TRBV5-1 to TRBJ2-5; no clear D. Germline CDR1 reads SGHRS; CDR2 reads YFSETQ. Trimming pared 2 bases from V and 2 bases from J, leaving 10 bases between. The CDR3 runs 14 residues. Based on the CDR3 plus reference TRBV5-1 and TRBJ2-5, the full variable domain is KAGVTQTPRYLIKTRGQQVTLSCSPISGHRSVSWYQQTPGQGLQFLFEYFSETQRNKGNFPGRFSGRQFSNSRSEMNVSTLELGDSALYLCASSFNPEQETQYFGPGTRLLVL.

This clonotype has only a few counts. This chain connects TRBV20-1 to TRBJ1-1; D gene unclear. This CDR3 spans 15 amino acids. Trimming cost V 5 bases and J 0 bases, with 16 bases left between them. Germline V CDR1 and CDR2: DFQATT, SNEGSKA (reference sequence). The CDR3 DNA sequence: TGCAGTGCTCGTAATCCCAGCCAGATGAACACTGAAGCTTTCTTT. It encodes CSARNPSQMNTEAFF.

This clonotype was counted a few times. The chain has TRBV12-3 or TRBV12-4 and TRBJ2-1, with TRBD1 identical over 7 bases. V gave up 5 bases and J gave up 5 bases; unmatched junction bases: 9. The CDR3 runs 15 residues. The CDR3 spells CASSTPLDRDNEQFF. CDR3 DNA sequence: TGTGCCAGCAGTACCCCTCTTGACAGGGACAATGAGCAGTTCTTC.

The chain carries TRBV5-6 and TRBJ2-1, with 10 positions matching TRBD2. Germline V CDR1 and CDR2: SGHDT, YYEEEE. After removal of 5 bases from V and 4 bases from J, the junction contained 6 bases not matched to a gene. The CDR3 totals 15 residues. DNA of the CDR3: TGTGCCAGCAGACTAGGACTAGCGGCGTACAATGAGCAGTTCTTC. It yields the protein CASRLGLAAYNEQFF.

In this sample, this clonotype turned up once. The junction departs from the called germline gene at one end, perhaps through a read error. This chain connects TRBV6-1 to TRBJ2-2; D gene ambiguous. The CDR3 covers 15 residues. CDR1 and CDR2 from the germline V gene are MNHNS and SASEGT. CDR3 coding DNA: TGTGCCAGCAGTGAAGTTGTAGTTAACATCGGGGAGCTGTTTTTT. Protein sequence: CASSEVVVNIGELFF.

This clonotype was seen more than once but under ten times. The chain's CDR3 is CSVTRLAGGPKGTTDTQYF. The CDR3 DNA reads TGCAGCGTTACGAGACTAGCGGGGGGGCCAAAGGGAACCACAGATACGCAGTATTTT. V is TRBV29-1 and J is TRBJ2-3; 14 positions match TRBD2. The CDR3 length is 19 residues. The germline V gene has CDR1 SQVTM and CDR2 ANQGSEA. The V segment lost 5 bases and the J segment 2 bases; nucleotides outside the gene matches: 15.

This clonotype was detected ten times or more. The J gene is TRBJ2-7, the V gene TRBV7-9; the D is unclear. Germline V gives CDR1 SEHNR, CDR2 FQNEAQ (reference sequence). The CDR3 sequence is 13 residues long. Trimming removed 5 bases at V and 3 bases at J, with 11 bases between. The CDR3 DNA is TGTGCCAGCAGCCCCACGACTCTCTACGAGCAGTACTTC. Its protein product is CASSPTTLYEQYF. Variable domain in full (rest from reference TRBV7-9 and TRBJ2-7): DTGVSQNPRHKITKRGQNVTFRCDPISEHNRLYWYRQTLGQGPEFLTYFQNEAQLEKSRLLSDRFSAERPKGSFSTLEIQRTEQGDSAMYLCASSPTTLYEQYFGPGTRLTVT.

This clonotype was detected a few times. The V call is TRBV10-1, the J call TRBJ1-1, with D unclear. V lost 3 bases to trimming and J lost 11 bases, with 19 bases between them. The CDR3 is 14 amino acids. CDR1 and CDR2 (germline): WNHNN, SYGVQD (reference sequence). The CDR3 loop is CASSDPGSKDEAFF. DNA of the CDR3: TGCGCCAGCAGTGACCCGGGATCTAAGGACGAGGCTTTCTTT.

The table lists this clonotype with a few counts. The chain joins TRBV7-9 to TRBJ2-2, with a tentative D call TRBD2 (6 bases). The V and J ends lost 5 bases and 8 bases respectively, with 12 bases between them. The CDR3 loop spans 13 amino acids. Germline V gene sequence: CDR1 SEHNR, CDR2 FQNEAQ (reference sequence). For the CDR3, the DNA is TGTGCCAGCAGCGCCGGAGGGGCTGGGGAGCTGTTTTTT. This gives the protein CASSAGGAGELFF.